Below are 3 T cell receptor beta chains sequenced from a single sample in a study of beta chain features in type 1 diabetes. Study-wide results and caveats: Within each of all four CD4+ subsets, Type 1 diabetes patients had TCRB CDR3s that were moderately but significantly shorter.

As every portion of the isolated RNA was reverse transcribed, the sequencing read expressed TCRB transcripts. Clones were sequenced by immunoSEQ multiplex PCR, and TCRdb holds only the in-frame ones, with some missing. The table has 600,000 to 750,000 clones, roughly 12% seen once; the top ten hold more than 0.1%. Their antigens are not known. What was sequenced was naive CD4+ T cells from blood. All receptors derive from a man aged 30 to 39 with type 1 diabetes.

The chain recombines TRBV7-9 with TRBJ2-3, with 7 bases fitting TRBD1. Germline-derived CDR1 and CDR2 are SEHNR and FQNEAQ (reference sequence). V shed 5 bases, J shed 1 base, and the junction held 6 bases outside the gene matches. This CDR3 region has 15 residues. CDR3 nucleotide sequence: TGTGCCAGCAGCCCTGGGACAGCCGGCACAGATACGCAGTATTTT. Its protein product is CASSPGTAGTDTQYF.

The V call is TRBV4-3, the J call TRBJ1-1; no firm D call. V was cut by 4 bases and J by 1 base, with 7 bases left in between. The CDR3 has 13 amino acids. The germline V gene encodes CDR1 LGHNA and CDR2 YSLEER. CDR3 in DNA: TGCGCCAGCAGCCGGGAGGGGAACACTGAAGCTTTCTTT. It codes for CASSREGNTEAFF.

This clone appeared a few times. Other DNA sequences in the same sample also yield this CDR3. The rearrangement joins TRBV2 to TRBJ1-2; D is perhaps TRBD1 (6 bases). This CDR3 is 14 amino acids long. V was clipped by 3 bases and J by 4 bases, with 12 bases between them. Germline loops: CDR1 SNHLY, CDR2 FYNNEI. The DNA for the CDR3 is TGTGCCAGCAGTGACAGGGGTGCACCCTATGGCTACACCTTC. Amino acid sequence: CASSDRGAPYGYTF.